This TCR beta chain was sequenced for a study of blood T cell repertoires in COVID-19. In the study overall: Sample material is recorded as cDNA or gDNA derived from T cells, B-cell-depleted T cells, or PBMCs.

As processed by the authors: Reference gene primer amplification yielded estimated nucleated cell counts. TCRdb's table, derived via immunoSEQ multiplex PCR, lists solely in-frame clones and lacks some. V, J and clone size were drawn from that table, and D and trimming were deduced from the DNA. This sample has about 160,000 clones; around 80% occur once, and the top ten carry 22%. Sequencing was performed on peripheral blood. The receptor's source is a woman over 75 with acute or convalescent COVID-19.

CDR3 nucleotide sequence: TGTGCCATCAGTGGGGACAGCAAAACTGGAAACACCATATATTTT. Amino acids: CAISGDSKTGNTIYF. V usage is TRBV10-3 and J usage is TRBJ1-3; 7 bases map to TRBD1. CDR1 ENHRY and CDR2 SYGVKD come from the germline V gene. J was trimmed by 2 bases and V by 4 bases; bases with no gene match: 5. The CDR3 is 15 residues long.